This record looks at one T cell receptor beta chain sequence and its context. Its antigen is unidentified. Only in-frame clones appear in the TCRdb table, and some are missing; sequencing was by immunoSEQ multiplex PCR. The repertoire has 10,000 to 15,000 clones, approximately 78% of them found once; the top ten carry roughly 0.5%. This sample stems from a study of follicular helper T cells after annual influenza vaccination. Broader study findings: Day 7 ICOS+CD38+ clones later appeared mostly in ICOS-CD38- cTfh. Each annual vaccination recalled recurring oligoclonal ICOS+CD38+ cTfh clonotypes.

Sample time point: 2014-2015 season, pre-vaccination. Source: CXCR5- memory CD4+ T cells sorted from blood, taken on the day of influenza vaccination. This receptor was identified in an adult who received the influenza vaccine.

The CDR3 loop is CASSQTLGTRYSNQPQHF. CDR3 bases: TGCGCCAGCAGCCAAACACTGGGGACGCGGTATAGCAATCAGCCCCAGCATTTT. The chain is built from TRBV4-1 and TRBJ1-5; D may be TRBD1 (5 bases). Trimming left V 2 bases short and J 0 bases short, with 17 bases between. Germline V lookup: CDR1 MGHRA, CDR2 YSYEKL. The CDR3 is 18 amino acids.